This TCR beta chain is from a study of early T cells in non-severe SARS-CoV-2 infection. Across the whole study: Bulk RNA isolated from unsorted whole blood underwent sequencing; chains were not paired.

A single record per CDR3 protein comes from TCRdb applying MiXCR to the 5' RACE reads. Of 40,000 to 55,000 distinct CDR3 sequences in the sample, 7% to 8% were seen once. Unmatched junction bases numbered 14, after V lost 5 bases and J lost 8 bases. Germline V CDR1 and CDR2: MNHEY, SVGEGT. This CDR3 contains 16 residues. This clonotype was recorded many times. What was sequenced was whole blood. The receptor was isolated from an adult who was a healthcare worker with PCR-confirmed SARS-CoV-2 infection or an uninfected control (not recorded which). V is TRBV6-2 or TRBV6-3 and J is TRBJ2-1; 8 bases map to TRBD2. As DNA, the CDR3 is TGTGCCAGCAGTGACCGAAGCGGGGGCCCATCGGATGAGCAGTTCTTC. The encoded protein is CASSDRSGGPSDEQFF.